Each of the 27 T cell receptor beta chains below was sequenced from the same sample in a study of blood T cell repertoires in COVID-19. The table came from immunoSEQ multiplex PCR; TCRdb's copy has only in-frame clones and leaves some out. This table holds 430,000 or so clones, 70% to 90% found once. Sequenced sample: peripheral blood. These receptors were collected from a man between 18 and 29 years old with COVID-19, enrolled during active disease.

This chain uses TRBV11-2 with TRBJ1-2; 10 bases fit TRBD1. The CDR3 sequence is 15 residues long. With 4 bases clipped from V and 8 bases from J, the junction kept 10 bases outside the gene matches. Germline V gene data show CDR1 as SGHAT and CDR2 as FQNNGV. The CDR3 coding sequence is TGTGCCAGCAGCTCTTGGACAGGGGGTACGGGAGGCTACACCTTC. Its translation: CASSSWTGGTGGYTF.

The CDR3 loop is CASSHADGIYGYTF. The CDR3 coding sequence is TGCGCCAGCAGCCACGCGGACGGGATCTATGGCTACACCTTC. The gene calls are TRBV4-1 and TRBJ1-2; D gene uncertain. Germline CDR1 MGHRA, CDR2 YSYEKL. This CDR3 has 14 amino acids. Trimming removed 3 bases from V and 4 bases from J, with 12 bases in between.

In this sample, this clone turned up once. The chain has TRBV7-2 and TRBJ2-3, with D tentatively TRBD2 (6 bases). Germline V gives CDR1 SGHTA, CDR2 FQGNSA. The length of the CDR3 is 17 residues. V dropped 2 bases and J dropped 1 base, with 16 bases sitting between them. The chain's CDR3 is CASSLYGLGGGTDTQYF. The CDR3 bases are TGTGCCAGCAGCTTATACGGTTTGGGCGGGGGCACAGATACGCAGTATTTT.

Only one count was recorded for this clone. The chain joins TRBV13 to TRBJ2-1; tentative D call: TRBD2 (5 bases). Per germline, CDR1 PRHDT and CDR2 FYEKMQ (reference sequence). The V end was cut by 4 bases, the J end by 5 bases, with 15 bases between. The CDR3 consists of 15 residues. The CDR3 DNA reads TGTGCCAGCAGCTCGACCCTAGAGGGAAACAATGAGCAGTTCTTC. Its translation: CASSSTLEGNNEQFF. Full variable domain (missing parts from reference TRBV13 and TRBJ2-1): AAGVIQSPRHLIKEKRETATLKCYPIPRHDTVYWYQQGPGQDPQFLISFYEKMQSDKGSIPDRFSAQQFSDYHSELNMSSLELGDSALYFCASSSTLEGNNEQFFGPGTRLTVL.

The rearrangement joins TRBV7-8 to TRBJ1-2; D possibly corresponds to TRBD1 (5 bases). This CDR3 comprises 13 residues. CDR1 SGHVS and CDR2 FQNEAQ come from the germline V gene. V lost 0 bases and J lost 3, with 5 bases in between. Written as DNA, the CDR3 is TGTGCCAGCAGCTTAGCAGGGGACTATGGCTACACCTTC. It encodes CASSLAGDYGYTF. Combining the CDR3 with reference TRBV7-8 and TRBJ1-2 gives the whole variable domain GAGVSQSPRYKVAKRGQDVALRCDPISGHVSLFWYQQALGQGPEFLTYFQNEAQLDKSGLPSDRFFAERPEGSVSTLKIQRTQQEDSAVYLCASSLAGDYGYTFGSGTRLTVV.

The V gene is TRBV2, the J gene TRBJ1-2; D is ambiguous. Trimming left V 0 bases short and J 8 bases short, with 13 bases between. Per germline, CDR1 SNHLY and CDR2 FYNNEI. The CDR3 covers 14 residues. The CDR3 DNA sequence: TGTGCCAGCAGTGAAGCGCGGAGGGTACAGGGCTACACCTTC. Protein sequence: CASSEARRVQGYTF.

This chain joins TRBV5-4 and TRBJ2-6; 10 bases line up with TRBD2. The length of the CDR3 is 15 residues. V gave up 6 bases and J gave up 2 bases; unmatched junction bases: 2. Germline CDR1 and CDR2: SGHNT and YYREEE (reference sequence). The CDR3 DNA follows: TGTGCCAGCACAGCGGGGGGGCCTGGGGCCAACGTCCTGACTTTC. Protein: CASTAGGPGANVLTF.

This clone has just one count. This chain uses TRBV7-9 with TRBJ1-1, with TRBD1 identical over 9 bases. CDR1 SEHNR and CDR2 FQNEAQ come from the germline V gene (reference sequence). V shed 6 bases and J 1 base; nucleotides not matched to a gene: 9. This CDR3 contains 16 residues. Written as DNA, the CDR3 is TGTGCCAGCAGGTCTCCATTGACAGGGGGGAACACTGAAGCTTTCTTT. Its protein product is CASRSPLTGGNTEAFF. The full variable domain, completed using reference TRBV7-9 and TRBJ1-1, is DTGVSQNPRHKITKRGQNVTFRCDPISEHNRLYWYRQTLGQGPEFLTYFQNEAQLEKSRLLSDRFSAERPKGSFSTLEIQRTEQGDSAMYLCASRSPLTGGNTEAFFGQGTRLTVV.

V gene TRBV3-1 (or the pseudogene TRBV3-2) combines with J gene TRBJ2-3; no firm D call. Between the trimmed V and J ends, which lost 3 bases and 0 bases, there was a span of 16 bases. This CDR3 region has 17 residues. Germline assignment: CDR1 LGHDT and CDR2 YNNKEL (reference sequence). DNA for the CDR3: TGTGCCAGCAGCCATTTGAGGCCGGCCCTTAGCACAGATACGCAGTATTTT. Its translation: CASSHLRPALSTDTQYF.

V usage is TRBV10-3 and J usage is TRBJ2-7, with 9 nucleotides matching TRBD2. The J segment lost 2 bases and the V segment lost 6 bases, leaving 8 bases of the junction unmatched. The CDR3 covers 15 residues. Per germline, CDR1 ENHRY and CDR2 SYGVKD. The CDR3 DNA reads as TGTGCCATCAGGTCCTTAGCGGGGGCCCCCTACGAGCAGTACTTC. Translation: CAIRSLAGAPYEQYF.

The V and J genes are TRBV29-1 and TRBJ1-1; D gene ambiguous. Germline V CDR1 and CDR2: SQVTM, ANQGSEA. Between the trimmed V and J ends, which lost 4 bases and 3 bases, there was a span of 6 bases. CDR3 length: 11 residues. CDR3 sequence reads: CSVAVYTEAFF. In nucleotides, the CDR3 is TGCAGCGTTGCAGTTTACACTGAAGCTTTCTTT.

This rearrangement joins TRBV5-6 to TRBJ2-1, with 11 bases fitting TRBD2. CDR3 length: 17 amino acids. The V and J ends lost 2 bases and 5 bases, in that order; junction bases with no gene match: 9. Germline lookup yields CDR1 SGHDT and CDR2 YYEEEE. The CDR3 sequence is CASSLIPGLAAHNEQFF. As DNA, the CDR3 is TGTGCCAGCAGCTTAATTCCGGGACTAGCGGCTCACAATGAGCAGTTCTTC.

The chain employs TRBV19 and TRBJ2-5, with D maybe TRBD1 (6 bases). V was trimmed by 3 bases and J by 2 bases, leaving 10 bases between them. Per the germline V gene, CDR1 is LNHDA and CDR2 is SQIVND (reference sequence). The CDR3 loop spans 14 amino acids. DNA of the CDR3: TGTGCCAGTAGTATGGACAGAATACAAGAGACCCAGTACTTC. Protein: CASSMDRIQETQYF.

V and J are TRBV29-1 and TRBJ2-5; possible D gene TRBD2, 5 bases. CDR1 is SQVTM and CDR2 is ANQGSEA in the germline V gene. CDR3 length: 11 amino acids. V was clipped by 5 bases and J by 5 bases, with 9 bases between them. The CDR3 nucleotides read TGCAGCGTTTGGACTTGGGAGACCCAGTACTTC. This codes for CSVWTWETQYF.

This chain links TRBV2 with TRBJ2-7; D ambiguous. The length of the CDR3 is 13 residues. Germline V gives CDR1 SNHLY, CDR2 FYNNEI. The V end lost 5 bases, the J end lost 2 bases, and 10 bases lay between the germline ends. CDR3 region: CASSREYAYEQYF. CDR3 coding DNA: TGTGCCAGCAGTCGCGAATATGCCTACGAGCAGTACTTC.

This chain links TRBV6-1 with TRBJ1-1, with 9 positions matching TRBD1. This CDR3 has 16 residues. Germline V lookup: CDR1 MNHNS, CDR2 SASEGT. V was pared by 4 bases and J by 0 bases, with 6 bases of the junction left unmatched. The CDR3 sequence: CASSGPGTGLNTEAFF. As DNA, the CDR3 is TGTGCCAGCAGTGGTCCCGGGACAGGGCTGAACACTGAAGCTTTCTTT.

J is TRBJ2-7 and V is TRBV10-1; D is unresolved. Germline CDR1 and CDR2: WNHNN and SYGVQD (reference sequence). Trimming took 5 bases from V and 4 from J, leaving 9 bases between them. This CDR3 spans 12 amino acids. The CDR3 loop is CASSPTPYEQYF. The CDR3 bases are TGCGCCAGCAGTCCGACTCCGTACGAGCAGTACTTC.

This clone was observed a few times. V usage is TRBV3-1 (or the pseudogene TRBV3-2) and J usage is TRBJ2-7; TRBD1 aligns across 8 bases. V shed 2 bases, J shed 3 bases, and the junction held 6 bases outside the gene matches. The CDR3 is made up of 15 amino acids. Per germline, CDR1 LGHDT and CDR2 YNNKEL (reference sequence). The CDR3 reads CASSQNLGQGYEQYF. The CDR3 DNA is TGTGCCAGCAGCCAAAACCTAGGACAGGGCTACGAGCAGTACTTC.

This chain uses TRBV6-6 with TRBJ2-1; 7 bases fit TRBD1. The V segment lost 5 bases and the J segment 2 bases; nucleotides outside the gene matches: 6. The CDR3 spans 15 residues. Per the germline V gene, CDR1 is MNHNY and CDR2 is SVGAGI (reference sequence). CDR3 nucleotide sequence: TGTGCCAGCAGTACAGGGGTAGGTGCCTACAATGAGCAGTTCTTC. As protein: CASSTGVGAYNEQFF.

In DNA form, the CDR3 reads TGCAGCGCCGGACTAGCGGGAGGTTCAGATACGCAGTATTTT. It specifies CSAGLAGGSDTQYF. The V call is TRBV29-1, the J call TRBJ2-3; 14 positions agree with TRBD2. The CDR3 sequence is 14 residues long. The trim removed 7 bases at V and 4 bases at J, leaving 4 bases unmatched. Germline CDR1 reads SQVTM; CDR2 reads ANQGSEA.

The V gene is TRBV5-1, the J gene TRBJ1-2; D gene uncertain. V lost 0 bases, J lost 4 bases, and 19 bases lay in between. This CDR3 spans 17 amino acids. The V gene's germline CDR1 is SGHRS and CDR2 YFSETQ. The CDR3 coding sequence is TGCGCCAGCAGCTTGGTCGGTGGAGAATACGAGATCTATGGCTACACCTTC. Protein: CASSLVGGEYEIYGYTF.

Here the CDR3 reads CASSSGTGDWDTQYF. DNA for the CDR3: TGTGCCAGCAGTTCCGGGACAGGGGACTGGGATACGCAGTATTTT. The chain uses TRBV7-3 and TRBJ2-3; 10 bases are a match to TRBD1. This CDR3 has 15 amino acids. The J segment lost 6 bases and the V segment lost 6 bases, leaving 9 bases of the junction unmatched. The germline CDR1 and CDR2 sequences are SGHTA and FQGTGA. The full variable domain, rest sourced from reference TRBV7-3 and TRBJ2-3, is GAGVSQTPSNKVTEKGKYVELRCDPISGHTALYWYRQSLGQGPEFLIYFQGTGAADDSGLPNDRFFAVRPEGSVSTLKIQRTERGDSAVYLCASSSGTGDWDTQYFGPGTRLTVL.

V usage is TRBV19 and J usage is TRBJ2-2; D perhaps matches TRBD1 (6 bases). Deletions cut 4 bases from V and 4 bases from J, with 16 bases between. CDR1 is LNHDA, CDR2 SQIVND, per germline (reference sequence). The CDR3 extends over 16 amino acids. CDR3 residues: CASSSTGRLGTGELFF. CDR3 sequence (DNA): TGTGCCAGTAGTAGTACAGGGCGCTTGGGCACCGGGGAGCTGTTTTTT.

The rearrangement joins TRBV7-8 to TRBJ2-1; unclear D gene. The CDR3 contains 13 residues. V was pared by 5 bases and J by 5 bases, with 10 bases between. Germline CDR1 and CDR2: SGHVS and FQNEAQ. The CDR3 protein is CASSREADNEQFF. The CDR3 bases are TGTGCCAGCAGCCGCGAGGCCGACAATGAGCAGTTCTTC.

In its sample, this clone was seen once. The chain uses TRBV4-1 and TRBJ1-2; the match to TRBD1 covers 11 bases. The J segment lost 7 bases and the V segment lost 4 bases, leaving 14 bases of the junction unmatched. CDR1 is MGHRA, CDR2 YSYEKL, per germline. This CDR3 contains 17 residues. The CDR3 bases are TGCGCCAGCAGCCCCGGGGGGAGGACAGGGGGCAGTGGTGGCTACACCTTC. Translation gives CASSPGGRTGGSGGYTF.

The chain is built from TRBV28 and TRBJ1-4, with 7 nucleotides matching TRBD1. The junction had 7 bases not matched to a gene; V was cut back by 8 bases and J by 4 bases. The CDR3 consists of 14 residues. Germline values: CDR1 MDHEN, CDR2 SYDVKM. The CDR3 protein is CASYPGQLNEKLFF. In DNA form, the CDR3 reads TGTGCCAGCTACCCGGGACAGCTTAATGAAAAACTGTTTTTT.

This CDR3 reads CATSDLPGTSSDNEQFF. For the CDR3, the DNA is TGTGCCACCAGTGATTTGCCAGGGACTAGCTCGGACAATGAGCAGTTCTTC. V usage is TRBV24-1 and J usage is TRBJ2-1, with 9 bases matching TRBD2. The CDR3 loop spans 17 amino acids. V dropped 0 bases and J dropped 5; count of bases not matched to a gene: 7. The V gene's germline CDR1 is KGHDR and CDR2 SFDVKD.